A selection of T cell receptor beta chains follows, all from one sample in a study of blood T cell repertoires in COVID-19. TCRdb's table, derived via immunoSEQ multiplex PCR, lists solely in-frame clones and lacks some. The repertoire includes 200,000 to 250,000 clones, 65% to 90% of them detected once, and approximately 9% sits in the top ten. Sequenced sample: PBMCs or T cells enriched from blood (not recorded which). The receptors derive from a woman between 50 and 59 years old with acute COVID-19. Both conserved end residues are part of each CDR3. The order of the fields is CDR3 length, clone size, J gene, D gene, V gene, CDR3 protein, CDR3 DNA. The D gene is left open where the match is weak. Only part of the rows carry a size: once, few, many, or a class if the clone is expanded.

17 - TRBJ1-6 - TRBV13 CASSSRDTAAPNSPLHF TGTGCCAGCAGCTCGAGGGATACGGCGGCACCAAATTCACCCCTCCACTTT
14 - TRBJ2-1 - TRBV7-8 CASSRGAGYNEQFF TGTGCCAGCAGCCGGGGGGCCGGGTACAATGAGCAGTTCTTC
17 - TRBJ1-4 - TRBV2 CASSEALQRSLNEKLFF TGTGCCAGCAGTGAAGCGCTTCAACGGAGCCTTAATGAAAAACTGTTTTTT
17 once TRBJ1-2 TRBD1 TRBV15 CATSSRDRTLGGHGYTF TGTGCCACCAGCAGCCGGGACAGGACTTTGGGGGGGCATGGCTACACCTTC
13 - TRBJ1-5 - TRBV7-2 CASSLQGNQPQHF TGTGCCAGCAGCTTACAGGGAAATCAGCCCCAGCATTTT
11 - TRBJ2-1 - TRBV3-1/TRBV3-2 CASSQADEQFF TGTGCCAGCAGCCAAGCTGATGAGCAGTTCTTC
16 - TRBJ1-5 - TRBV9 CASSDGTGQSNQPQHF TGTGCCAGCAGCGATGGAACTGGGCAGAGCAATCAGCCCCAGCATTTT
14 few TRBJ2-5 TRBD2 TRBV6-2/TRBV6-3 CASSYSAGEETQYF TGTGCCAGCAGTTACTCAGCGGGGGAGGAGACCCAGTACTTC
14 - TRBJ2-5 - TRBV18 CASSPPNNQETQYF TGTGCCAGCTCACCTCCCAACAACCAAGAGACCCAGTACTTC
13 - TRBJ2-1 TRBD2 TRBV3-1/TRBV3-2 CASSRGLANEQFF TGTGCCAGCAGCCGGGGACTAGCCAATGAGCAGTTCTTC
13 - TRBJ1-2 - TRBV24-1 CATSVAGNYGYTF TGTGCCACCAGTGTGGCGGGAAACTATGGCTACACCTTC
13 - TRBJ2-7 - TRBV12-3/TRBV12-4 CASSLGGSYEQYF TGTGCCAGCAGTTTAGGGGGCAGCTACGAGCAGTACTTC
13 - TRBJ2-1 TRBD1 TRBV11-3 CASSKDRYNEQFF TGTGCCAGCAGCAAGGACAGGTACAATGAGCAGTTCTTC
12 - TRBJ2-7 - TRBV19 CASSDTPYEQYF TGTGCCAGTAGTGACACCCCCTACGAGCAGTACTTC
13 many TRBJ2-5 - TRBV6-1 CASSDRAEETQYF TGTGCCAGCAGTGACAGGGCTGAAGAGACCCAGTACTTC
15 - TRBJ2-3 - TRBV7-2 CASSPIGSRTDTQYF TGTGCCAGCAGCCCGATTGGGAGCCGCACAGATACGCAGTATTTT
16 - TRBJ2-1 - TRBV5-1 CASSYGLSSAYNEQFF TGCGCCAGCAGCTACGGACTCTCTAGCGCCTACAATGAGCAGTTCTTC
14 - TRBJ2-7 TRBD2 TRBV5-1 CASWASGRAYEQYF TGCGCCAGCTGGGCTAGCGGGAGAGCCTACGAGCAGTACTTC
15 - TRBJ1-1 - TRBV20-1 CSASLALPGITEAFF TGCAGTGCTAGTCTTGCCCTCCCGGGGATTACTGAAGCTTTCTTT
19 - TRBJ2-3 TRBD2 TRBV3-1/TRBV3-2 CASSHAGASGGRGLDTQYF TGTGCCAGCAGCCACGCGGGGGCTAGCGGGGGGCGGGGGTTAGATACGCAGTATTTT
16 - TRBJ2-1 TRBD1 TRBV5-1 CASSLEGASSYNEQFF TGCGCCAGCAGCTTGGAGGGGGCGAGCTCCTACAATGAGCAGTTCTTC
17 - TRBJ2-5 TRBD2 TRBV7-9 CASSLVSLAGGQETQYF TGTGCCAGCAGCTTAGTGTCGCTAGCGGGAGGTCAAGAGACCCAGTACTTC
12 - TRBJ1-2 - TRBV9 CASSSSMTVYTF TGTGCCAGCAGCTCTTCAATGACAGTCTACACCTTC
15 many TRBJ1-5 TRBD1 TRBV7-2 CASSSGTGLNQPQHF TGTGCCAGCAGCTCTGGGACAGGCCTAAATCAGCCCCAGCATTTT
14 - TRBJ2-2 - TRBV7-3 CASSNQGNTGELFF TGTGCCAGCAGCAACCAGGGTAACACCGGGGAGCTGTTTTTT
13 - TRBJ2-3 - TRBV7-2 CASSRGARNTQYF TGTGCCAGCAGCAGGGGTGCGAGGAATACGCAGTATTTT
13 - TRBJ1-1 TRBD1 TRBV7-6 CASTGQENTEAFF TGTGCCAGCACGGGACAGGAGAACACTGAAGCTTTCTTT
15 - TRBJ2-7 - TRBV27 CASSLRGSGDYEQYF TGTGCCAGCAGTTTAAGGGGGTCCGGTGACTACGAGCAGTACTTC
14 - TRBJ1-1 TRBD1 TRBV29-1 CSVRTGGLNTEAFF TGCAGCGTCCGGACAGGGGGCCTGAACACTGAAGCTTTCTTT
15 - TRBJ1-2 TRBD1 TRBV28 CASSPRQGKWSGYTF TGTGCCAGCAGCCCGAGACAGGGGAAATGGTCTGGCTACACCTTC
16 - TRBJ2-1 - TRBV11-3 CASSLVGTSIYNEQFF TGTGCCAGCAGCTTAGTCGGGACTTCGATCTACAATGAGCAGTTCTTC
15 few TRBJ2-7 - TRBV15 CATSRFGTALNEQYF TGTGCCACCAGCAGATTCGGGACTGCCCTAAACGAGCAGTACTTC
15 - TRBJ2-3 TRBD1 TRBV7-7 CASSITGGSTDTQYF TGTGCTAGCAGCATCACAGGGGGGAGCACAGATACGCAGTATTTT
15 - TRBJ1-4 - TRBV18 CASSPSQQGWEKLFF TGTGCCAGCTCACCGTCTCAACAGGGTTGGGAAAAACTGTTTTTT
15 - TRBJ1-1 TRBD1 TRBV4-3 CASSQAGGYETEAFF TGCGCCAGCAGCCAAGCAGGGGGCTATGAAACTGAAGCTTTCTTT
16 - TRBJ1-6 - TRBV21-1 CASSKVRGFGNSPLHF TGTGCCAGCAGCAAAGTCCGGGGTTTTGGTAATTCACCCCTCCACTTT
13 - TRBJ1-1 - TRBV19 CASSIEGATEAFF TGTGCCAGTAGTATTGAAGGGGCCACTGAAGCTTTCTTT
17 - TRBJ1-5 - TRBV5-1 CASSLGAIRQSNQPQHF TGCGCCAGCAGCTTGGGGGCCATCAGGCAGTCCAATCAGCCCCAGCATTTT
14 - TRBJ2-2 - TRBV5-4 CASSRTEITGELFF TGTGCCAGCAGCCGTACGGAGATCACCGGGGAGCTGTTTTTT
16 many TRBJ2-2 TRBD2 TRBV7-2 CASSGTSGRVTGELFF TGTGCCAGCAGCGGCACTAGCGGGAGGGTCACCGGGGAGCTGTTTTTT
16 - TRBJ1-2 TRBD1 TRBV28 CASRVSAGTGDYGYTF TGTGCCAGCAGAGTTTCGGCCGGGACAGGGGACTATGGCTACACCTTC
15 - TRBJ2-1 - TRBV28 CASSLRDLGPGEQFF TGTGCCAGCAGTTTAAGGGACTTGGGTCCCGGAGAGCAGTTCTTC
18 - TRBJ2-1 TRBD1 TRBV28 CASSLLGWGRGIGNEQFF TGTGCCAGCAGTTTATTGGGTTGGGGCAGGGGGATTGGGAATGAGCAGTTCTTC
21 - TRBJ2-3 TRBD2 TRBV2 CASGRRAGGLAGPAERDTQYF TGTGCAAGCGGGCGCAGGGCGGGGGGACTAGCGGGCCCCGCCGAGCGAGATACGCAGTATTTT
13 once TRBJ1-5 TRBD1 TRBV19 CASSTQGIRPQHF TGTGCCAGTAGTACACAGGGGATACGGCCCCAGCATTTT
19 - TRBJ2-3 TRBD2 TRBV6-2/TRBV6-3 CASSKPPRPLAVSTDTQYF TGTGCCAGCAGCAAGCCCCCACGGCCCCTAGCGGTGAGCACAGATACGCAGTATTTT